The TCR beta chain under discussion was sequenced for a study of T cell responses to AZD1222 COVID-19 vaccine. The overall study: Second-dose intervals near 4 or 12 weeks were combined. Study outcomes and limitations: Reports say nearly half of spike-specific TCRs go after unmutated variant regions. Clonal diversity may have been underestimated, and the donors were mostly white British, with more females than males.

Only in-frame clones appear in the TCRdb table, and some are missing; sequencing was by immunoSEQ multiplex PCR. Among under 200,000 clones listed, about 89% were seen once. The length of the CDR3 is 12 residues. V dropped 5 bases and J dropped 4 bases, with 8 bases sitting between them. The germline V gene has CDR1 SQVTM and CDR2 ANQGSEA. In regard to this clone: Its target is not known.

The material sequenced was peripheral blood, taken on day 0 of AZD1222 vaccination. The genes are TRBV29-1 and TRBJ2-2; D gene uncertain. The sequence was obtained from an adult in good health. The DNA of the CDR3 is TGCAGCGTTTTGCTACCCACCGGGGAGCTGTTTTTT. Protein product: CSVLLPTGELFF.